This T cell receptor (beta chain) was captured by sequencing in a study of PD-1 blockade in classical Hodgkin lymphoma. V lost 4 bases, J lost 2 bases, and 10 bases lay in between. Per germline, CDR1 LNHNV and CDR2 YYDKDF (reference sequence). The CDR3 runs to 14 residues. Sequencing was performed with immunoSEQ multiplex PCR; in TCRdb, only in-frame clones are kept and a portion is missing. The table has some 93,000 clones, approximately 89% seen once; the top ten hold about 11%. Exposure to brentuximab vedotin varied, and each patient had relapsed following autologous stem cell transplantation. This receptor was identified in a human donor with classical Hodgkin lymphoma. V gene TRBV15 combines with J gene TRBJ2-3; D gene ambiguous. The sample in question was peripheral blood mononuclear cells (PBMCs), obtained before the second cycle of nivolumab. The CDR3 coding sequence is TGTGCCACCAGCACCGACCTCAACACAGATACGCAGTATTTT. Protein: CATSTDLNTDTQYF.